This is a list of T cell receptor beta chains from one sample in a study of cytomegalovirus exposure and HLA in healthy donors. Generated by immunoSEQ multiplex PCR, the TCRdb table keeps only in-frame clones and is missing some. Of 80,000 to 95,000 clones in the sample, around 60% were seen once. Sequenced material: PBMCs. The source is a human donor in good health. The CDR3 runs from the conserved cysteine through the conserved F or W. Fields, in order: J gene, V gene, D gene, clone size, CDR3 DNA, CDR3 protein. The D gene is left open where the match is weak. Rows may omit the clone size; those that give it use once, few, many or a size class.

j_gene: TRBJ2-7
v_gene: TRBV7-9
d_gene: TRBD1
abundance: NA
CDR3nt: TGTGCCAGCAGCTTAGCGACAGGGGATGACGAGCAGTACTTC
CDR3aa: CASSLATGDDEQYF

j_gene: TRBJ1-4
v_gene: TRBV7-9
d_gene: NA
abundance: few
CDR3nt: TGTGCCAGCAGCTTAGGGTCCGGGCGGGCCTTTAATGAAAAACTGTTTTTT
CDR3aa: CASSLGSGRAFNEKLFF

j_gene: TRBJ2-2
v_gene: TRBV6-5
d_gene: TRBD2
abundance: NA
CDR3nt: TGTGCCAGCAGTTACCGAGCGGGGGGGAACACCGGGGAGCTGTTTTTT
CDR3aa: CASSYRAGGNTGELFF

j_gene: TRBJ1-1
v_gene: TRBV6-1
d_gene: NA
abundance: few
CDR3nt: TGTGCCAGCAGCTCGACACTGAACACTGAAGCTTTCTTT
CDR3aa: CASSSTLNTEAFF

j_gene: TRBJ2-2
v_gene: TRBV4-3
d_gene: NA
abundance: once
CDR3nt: TGCGCCAGCAGCCAAGTGGGAGCGGCGAACACCGGGGAGCTGTTTTTT
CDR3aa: CASSQVGAANTGELFF

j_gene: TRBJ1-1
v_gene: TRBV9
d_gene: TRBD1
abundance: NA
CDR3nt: TGTGCCAGCAGCAACTCTGGGACAGGGAATGAAGCTTTCTTT
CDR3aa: CASSNSGTGNEAFF

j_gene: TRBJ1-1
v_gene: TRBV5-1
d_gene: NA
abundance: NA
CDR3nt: TGCGCCAGCAGACTAGGGCTGGCTCAGGAGAACACTGAAGCTTTCTTT
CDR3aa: CASRLGLAQENTEAFF

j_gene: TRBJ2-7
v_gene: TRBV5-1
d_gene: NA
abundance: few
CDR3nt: TGCGCCAGCAGCAGCACAGGGTCACGCTACGAGCAGTACTTC
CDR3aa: CASSSTGSRYEQYF

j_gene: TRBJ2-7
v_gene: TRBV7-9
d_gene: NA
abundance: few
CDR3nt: TGTGCCAGCAGTCTGAATCCTCAGACAGAGAGCTACGAGCAGTACTTC
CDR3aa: CASSLNPQTESYEQYF

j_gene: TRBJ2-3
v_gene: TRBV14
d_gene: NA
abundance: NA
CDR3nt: TGTGCCAGCAGCCGGCTGAACAGGGCTAGGGGCACAGATACGCAGTATTTT
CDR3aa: CASSRLNRARGTDTQYF

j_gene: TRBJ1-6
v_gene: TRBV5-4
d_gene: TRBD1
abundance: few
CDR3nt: TGTGCCAGCAGCTCGGGACAGGGTTATAATTCACCCCTCCACTTT
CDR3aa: CASSSGQGYNSPLHF

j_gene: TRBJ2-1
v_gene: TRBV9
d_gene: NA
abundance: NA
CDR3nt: TGTGCCAGCAGCGTTCCCAGGGGGGAAGCTAATGAGCAGTTCTTC
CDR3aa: CASSVPRGEANEQFF

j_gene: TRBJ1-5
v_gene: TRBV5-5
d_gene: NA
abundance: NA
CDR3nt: TGTGCCAGCAGCTTGTCGGGGTTCTATAGCAATCAGCCCCAGCATTTT
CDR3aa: CASSLSGFYSNQPQHF

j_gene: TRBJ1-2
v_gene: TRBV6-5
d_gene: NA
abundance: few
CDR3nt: TGTGCCAGCAGCCCCCCGGGGTTCGATGGCTACACCTTC
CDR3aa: CASSPPGFDGYTF

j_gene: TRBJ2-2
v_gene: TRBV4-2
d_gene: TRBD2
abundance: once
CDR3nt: TGTGCCAGCAGCCAAAGGTTAGCGGGGGGGCTGAACGCCGGGGAGCTGTTTTTT
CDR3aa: CASSQRLAGGLNAGELFF

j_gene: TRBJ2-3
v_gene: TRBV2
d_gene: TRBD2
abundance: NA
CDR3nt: TGTGCCAGCGCCCTAGCGGGGCGCACAGATACGCAGTATTTT
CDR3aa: CASALAGRTDTQYF

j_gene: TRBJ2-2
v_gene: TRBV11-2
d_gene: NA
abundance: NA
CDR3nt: TGTGCCAGCACCATAAGGGGGCGGGGAGCCACCGGGGAGCTGTTTTTT
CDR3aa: CASTIRGRGATGELFF

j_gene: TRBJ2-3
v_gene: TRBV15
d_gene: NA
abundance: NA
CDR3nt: TGTGCCACCCGGGACTGGCTCGGTACGCAGTATTTT
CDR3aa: CATRDWLGTQYF

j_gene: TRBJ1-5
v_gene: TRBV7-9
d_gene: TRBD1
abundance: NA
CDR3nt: TGTGCCAGCAGCGACGGACAGGGGGTGAATCAGCCCCAGCATTTT
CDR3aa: CASSDGQGVNQPQHF

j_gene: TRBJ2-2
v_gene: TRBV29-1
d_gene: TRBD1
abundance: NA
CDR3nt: TGCAGCGTGACAGGGGGTGCCACCGGGGAGCTGTTTTTT
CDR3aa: CSVTGGATGELFF

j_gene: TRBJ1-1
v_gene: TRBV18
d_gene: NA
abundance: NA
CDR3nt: TGTGCCAGCAACCACCCGGGAGGGGAAGCTTTCTTT
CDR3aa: CASNHPGGEAFF

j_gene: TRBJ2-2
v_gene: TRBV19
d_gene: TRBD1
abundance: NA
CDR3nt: TGTGCCAGTAGTTCGAGGACAGGGGGCACCGGGGAGCTGTTTTTT
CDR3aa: CASSSRTGGTGELFF

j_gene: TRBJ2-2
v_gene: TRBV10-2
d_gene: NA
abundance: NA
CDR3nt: TGCGCCAGCACGGGCGGGGCGAACACCGGGGAGCTGTTTTTT
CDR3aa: CASTGGANTGELFF

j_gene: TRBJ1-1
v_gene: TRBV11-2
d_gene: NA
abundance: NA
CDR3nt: TGTGCCAGCAGCTTAAGGAGGGGGGGGAACACTGAAGCTTTCTTT
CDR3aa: CASSLRRGGNTEAFF

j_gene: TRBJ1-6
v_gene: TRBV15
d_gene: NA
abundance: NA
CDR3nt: TGTGCCACCAGCAGAGAACTCGGGAGCTCCTATAATTCACCCCTCCACTTT
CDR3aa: CATSRELGSSYNSPLHF

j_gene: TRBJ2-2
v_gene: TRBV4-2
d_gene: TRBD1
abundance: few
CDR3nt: TGTGCCAGCAGCCAAGACCCAATGACAGGGCCCGGGGAGCTGTTTTTT
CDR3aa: CASSQDPMTGPGELFF

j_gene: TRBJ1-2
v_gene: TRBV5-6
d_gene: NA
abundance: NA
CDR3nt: TGTGCCAGCAGCTTGTACGGGTTCTACACCTTC
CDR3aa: CASSLYGFYTF

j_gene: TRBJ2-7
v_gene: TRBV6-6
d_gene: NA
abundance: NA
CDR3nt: TGTGCCAGCATTGATCACGCTATTTCGGGTGAGCAGTACTTC
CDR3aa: CASIDHAISGEQYF

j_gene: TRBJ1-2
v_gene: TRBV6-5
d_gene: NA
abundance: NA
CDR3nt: TGTGCCAGCAGTTTAGGAGCAGGGGATGCGAATGGCTACACCTTC
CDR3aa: CASSLGAGDANGYTF

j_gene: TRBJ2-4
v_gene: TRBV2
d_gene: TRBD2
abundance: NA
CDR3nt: TGTGCCAGCAGGCCTAGCGGGGGGGCCCAAAACATTCAGTACTTC
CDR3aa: CASRPSGGAQNIQYF

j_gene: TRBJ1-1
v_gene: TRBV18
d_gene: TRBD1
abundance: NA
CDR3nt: TGTGCCAGCTCACTTTCCGGGACAGAGGGGATGAACACTGAAGCTTTCTTT
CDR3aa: CASSLSGTEGMNTEAFF

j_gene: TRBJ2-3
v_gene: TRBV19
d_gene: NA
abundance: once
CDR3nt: TGTGCCAGTAGTATAGCCGACAGGGAGGATTACACAGATACGCAGTATTTT
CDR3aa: CASSIADREDYTDTQYF

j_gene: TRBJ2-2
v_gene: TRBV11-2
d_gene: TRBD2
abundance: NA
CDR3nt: TGTGCCAGCAGCTCCGGGATGGGAGGGAAGGCCGGGGAGCTGTTTTTT
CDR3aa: CASSSGMGGKAGELFF

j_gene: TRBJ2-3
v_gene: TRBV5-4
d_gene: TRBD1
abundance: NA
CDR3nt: TGTGCCACCACCGGGACAGGGGATTTGGGAGATACGCAGTATTTT
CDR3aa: CATTGTGDLGDTQYF

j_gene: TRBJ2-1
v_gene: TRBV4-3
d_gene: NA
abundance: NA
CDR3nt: TGCGCCAGCAGCGAACCAGGGTTCGCCAATGAGCAGTTCTTC
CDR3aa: CASSEPGFANEQFF

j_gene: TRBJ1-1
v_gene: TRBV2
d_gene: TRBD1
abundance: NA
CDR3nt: TGTGCCAGCGGAAGGGGGCGCAAGGAAACTGAAGCTTTCTTT
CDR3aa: CASGRGRKETEAFF

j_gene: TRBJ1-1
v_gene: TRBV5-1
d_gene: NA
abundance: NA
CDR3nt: TGCGCCAGCAGCTTGGTCGGCGGGATGAACACTGAAGCTTTCTTT
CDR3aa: CASSLVGGMNTEAFF

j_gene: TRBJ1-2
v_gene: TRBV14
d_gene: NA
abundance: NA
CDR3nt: TGTGCCAGCAGCAGCGTGGGTGGCTACACCTTC
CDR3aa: CASSSVGGYTF

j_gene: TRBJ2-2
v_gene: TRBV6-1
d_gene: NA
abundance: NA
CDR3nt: TGTGCCAGCAGTGAACAGGGCGGCGGGGAGCTGTTTTTT
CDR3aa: CASSEQGGGELFF

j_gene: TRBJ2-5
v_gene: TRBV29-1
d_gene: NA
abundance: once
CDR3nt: TGCAGCGTTGAAGGGGGGAGGGGGTTTGAGGCCCAGTACTTC
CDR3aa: CSVEGGRGFEAQYF

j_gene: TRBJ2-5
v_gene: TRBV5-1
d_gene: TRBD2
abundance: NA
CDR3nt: TGCGCCAGCAGTCGGGGGGGGGCCGAGACCCAGTACTTC
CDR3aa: CASSRGGAETQYF

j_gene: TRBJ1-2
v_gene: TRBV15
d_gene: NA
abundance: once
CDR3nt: TGTGCCACCAGCACTCATACGGGTGGCTACACCTTC
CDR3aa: CATSTHTGGYTF